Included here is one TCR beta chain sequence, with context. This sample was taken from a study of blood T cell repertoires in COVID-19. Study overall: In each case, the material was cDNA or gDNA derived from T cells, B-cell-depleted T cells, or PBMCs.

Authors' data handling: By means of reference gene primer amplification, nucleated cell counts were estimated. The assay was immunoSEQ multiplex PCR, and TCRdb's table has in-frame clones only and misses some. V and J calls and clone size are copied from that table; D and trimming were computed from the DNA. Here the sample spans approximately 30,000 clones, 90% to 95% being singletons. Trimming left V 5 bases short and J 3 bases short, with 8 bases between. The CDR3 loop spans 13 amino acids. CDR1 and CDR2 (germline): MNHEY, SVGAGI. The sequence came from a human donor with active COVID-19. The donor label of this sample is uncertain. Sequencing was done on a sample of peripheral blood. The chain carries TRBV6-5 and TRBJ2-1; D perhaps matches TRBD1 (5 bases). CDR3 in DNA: TGTGCCAGCAGTCTTGACAGCTACAATGAGCAGTTCTTC. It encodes CASSLDSYNEQFF.